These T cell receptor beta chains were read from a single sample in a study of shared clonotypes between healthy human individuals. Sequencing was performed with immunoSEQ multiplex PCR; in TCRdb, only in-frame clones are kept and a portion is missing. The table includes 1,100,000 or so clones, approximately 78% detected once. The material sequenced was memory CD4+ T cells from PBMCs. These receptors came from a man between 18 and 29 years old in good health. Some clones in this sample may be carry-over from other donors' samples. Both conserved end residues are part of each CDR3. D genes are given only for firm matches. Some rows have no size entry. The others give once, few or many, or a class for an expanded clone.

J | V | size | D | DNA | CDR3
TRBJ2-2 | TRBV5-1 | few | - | TGCGCCAGCAGCGAGCGGGCGAACACCGGGGAGCTGTTTTTT | CASSERANTGELFF
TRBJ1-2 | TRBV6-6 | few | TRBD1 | TGTGCCAGCAGTTCCAAATGGACAGGGTCCAGTGGCTACACCTTC | CASSSKWTGSSGYTF
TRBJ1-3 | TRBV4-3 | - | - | TGCGCCAGCAGCCAAGCCCCCGGGGCGTCTGGAAACACCATATATTTT | CASSQAPGASGNTIYF
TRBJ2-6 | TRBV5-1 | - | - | TGCGCCAGCAGCCGGGCCGAGGCCAACGTCCTGACTTTC | CASSRAEANVLTF
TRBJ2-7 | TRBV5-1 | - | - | TGCGCCAGCAGCCAAGGGTCCTCCAGGACGGGCGAGCAGTACTTC | CASSQGSSRTGEQYF
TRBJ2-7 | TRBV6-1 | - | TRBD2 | TGTGCCAGCAGTGAAGGAAGGGGACTAGCGGGGGCTTGGGAGCAGTACTTC | CASSEGRGLAGAWEQYF
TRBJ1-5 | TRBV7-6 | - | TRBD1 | TGTGCCAGCAGCCTCGATGGGGCAGGGGGCGATCAGCCCCAGCATTTT | CASSLDGAGGDQPQHF
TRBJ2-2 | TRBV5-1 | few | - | TGCGCCAGCAGCCTGGCGGACAGCTGGAAGACCGGGGAGCTGTTTTTT | CASSLADSWKTGELFF
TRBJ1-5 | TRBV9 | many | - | TGTGCCAGCAGCCCTACCGGGGAGGGGTTTCAGCCCCAGCATTTT | CASSPTGEGFQPQHF
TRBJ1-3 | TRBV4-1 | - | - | TGCGCCAGCAGCCAAGGTAGAGGTATCGGGACCATATATTTT | CASSQGRGIGTIYF
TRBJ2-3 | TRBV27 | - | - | TGTGCCAGCTACCCAGTAGGGGCAGATACGCAGTATTTT | CASYPVGADTQYF
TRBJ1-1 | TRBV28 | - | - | TGTGCCAGCAGCTCCCCCGAGACGACCAACACTGAAGCTTTCTTT | CASSSPETTNTEAFF
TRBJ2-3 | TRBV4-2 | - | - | TGTGCCAGCAGCCAAGGAAGCGGGTCAGGGGGGGGTACAGATACGCAGTATTTT | CASSQGSGSGGGTDTQYF
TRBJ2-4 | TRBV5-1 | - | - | TGCGCCAGCAGCCTTGACAAAAACATTCAGTACTTC | CASSLDKNIQYF
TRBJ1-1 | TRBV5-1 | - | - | TGCGCCAGCAGCTTGACGGGGACTGAAGCTTTCTTT | CASSLTGTEAFF
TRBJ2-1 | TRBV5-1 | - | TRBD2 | TGCGCCAGCAGCTCTGTAGCGGGAGGGCCGTCCGAGCAGTTCTTC | CASSSVAGGPSEQFF
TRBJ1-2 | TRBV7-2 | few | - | TGTGCCAGCAGCTTAGCAACAGGGACCTATGGCTACACCTTC | CASSLATGTYGYTF
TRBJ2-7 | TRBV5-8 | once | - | TGTGCCAGCAGCCCGACCCGTTGGACCGAGCAGTACTTC | CASSPTRWTEQYF
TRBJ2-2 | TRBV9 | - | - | TGTGCCAGCAGCGTGGTCTCCAACACCGGGGAGCTGTTTTTT | CASSVVSNTGELFF
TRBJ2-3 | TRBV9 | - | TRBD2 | TGTGCCAGCAGCGTAGGACGGGGGGCAGATACGCAGTATTTT | CASSVGRGADTQYF
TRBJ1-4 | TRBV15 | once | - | TGTGCCACCAGCAGAGAGGGGGCTCATGAAAAACTGTTTTTT | CATSREGAHEKLFF
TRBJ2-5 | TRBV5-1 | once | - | TGCGCCAGCAGCTTGAACTGGGGCCAAGAGACCCAGTACTTC | CASSLNWGQETQYF
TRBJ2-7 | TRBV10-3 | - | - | TGTGCCATCACCGACAGGCTATTCTACGAGCAGTACTTC | CAITDRLFYEQYF
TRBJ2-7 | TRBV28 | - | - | TGTGCCAGCAGCCCAGCCGGGGGGCGGTACTCCTACGAGCAGTACTTC | CASSPAGGRYSYEQYF
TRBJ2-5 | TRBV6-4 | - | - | TGTGCCAGCATCCTCGTCGGCCCTGGGGGAGGACGTCAAGAGACCCAGTACTTC | CASILVGPGGGRQETQYF
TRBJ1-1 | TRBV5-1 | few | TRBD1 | TGCGCCAGCAGCTTGGTAGGGGGCGGGAACACTGAAGCTTTCTTT | CASSLVGGGNTEAFF
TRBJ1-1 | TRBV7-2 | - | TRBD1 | TGTGCCAGCAGCCCACCCCTGACAGGGGTTGAAGCTTTCTTT | CASSPPLTGVEAFF
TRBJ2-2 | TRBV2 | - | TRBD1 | TGTGCCAGCACTCCTCCCCGGGGACAGGGTGTAGGGGAGCTGTTTTTT | CASTPPRGQGVGELFF
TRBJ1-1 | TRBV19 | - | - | TGTGCCAGTAGTATAGGGCAGTTTGAAGCTTTCTTT | CASSIGQFEAFF